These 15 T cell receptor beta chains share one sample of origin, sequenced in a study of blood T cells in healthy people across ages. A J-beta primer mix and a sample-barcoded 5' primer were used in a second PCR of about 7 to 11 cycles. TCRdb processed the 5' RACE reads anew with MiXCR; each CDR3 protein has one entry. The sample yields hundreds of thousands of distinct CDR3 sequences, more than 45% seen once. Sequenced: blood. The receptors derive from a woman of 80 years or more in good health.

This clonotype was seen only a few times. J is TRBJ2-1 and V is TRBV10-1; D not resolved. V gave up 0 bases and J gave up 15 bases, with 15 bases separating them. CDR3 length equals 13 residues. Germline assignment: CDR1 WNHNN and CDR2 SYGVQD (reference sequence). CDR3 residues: CASSESRVAGWFF. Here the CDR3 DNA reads TGCGCCAGCAGTGAGTCAAGGGTAGCTGGATGGTTCTTC.

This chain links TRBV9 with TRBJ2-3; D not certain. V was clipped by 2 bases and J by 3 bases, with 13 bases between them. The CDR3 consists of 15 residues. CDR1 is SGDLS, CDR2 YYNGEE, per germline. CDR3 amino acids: CASSVWVGETDTQYF. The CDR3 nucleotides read TGTGCCAGCAGCGTCTGGGTGGGCGAGACAGATACGCAGTATTTT.

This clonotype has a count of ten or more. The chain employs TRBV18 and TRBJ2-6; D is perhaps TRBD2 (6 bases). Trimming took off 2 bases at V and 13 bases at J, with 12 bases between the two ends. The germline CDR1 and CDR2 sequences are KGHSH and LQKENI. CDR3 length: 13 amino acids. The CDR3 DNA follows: TGTGCCAGCTCACCATGGGGGGATCGGGTCCTGACTTTC. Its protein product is CASSPWGDRVLTF.

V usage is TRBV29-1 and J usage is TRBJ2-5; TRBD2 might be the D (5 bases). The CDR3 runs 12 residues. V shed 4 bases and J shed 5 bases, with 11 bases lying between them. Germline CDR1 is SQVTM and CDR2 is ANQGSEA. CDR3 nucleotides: TGCAGCGTTGTGATAGTAGCGGAGACCCAGTACTTC. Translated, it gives CSVVIVAETQYF.

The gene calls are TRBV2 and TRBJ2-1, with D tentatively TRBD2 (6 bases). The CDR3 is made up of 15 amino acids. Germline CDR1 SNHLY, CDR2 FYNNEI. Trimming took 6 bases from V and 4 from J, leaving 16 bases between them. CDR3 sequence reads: CASRAGRILYNEQFF. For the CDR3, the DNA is TGTGCCAGCAGGGCGGGACGCATTTTATACAATGAGCAGTTCTTC. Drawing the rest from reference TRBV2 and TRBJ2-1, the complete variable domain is EPEVTQTPSHQVTQMGQEVILRCVPISNHLYFYWYRQILGQKVEFLVSFYNNEISEKSEIFDDQFSVERPDGSNFTLKIRSTKLEDSAMYFCASRAGRILYNEQFFGPGTRLTVL.

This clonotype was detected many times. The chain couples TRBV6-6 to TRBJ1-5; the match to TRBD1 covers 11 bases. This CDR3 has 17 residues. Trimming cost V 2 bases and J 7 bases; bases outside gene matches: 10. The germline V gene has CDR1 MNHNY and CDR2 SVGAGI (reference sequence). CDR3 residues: CASSYSSGTGGSQPQHF. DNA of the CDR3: TGTGCCAGCAGTTACAGTTCGGGGACAGGGGGTAGCCAGCCCCAGCATTTT.

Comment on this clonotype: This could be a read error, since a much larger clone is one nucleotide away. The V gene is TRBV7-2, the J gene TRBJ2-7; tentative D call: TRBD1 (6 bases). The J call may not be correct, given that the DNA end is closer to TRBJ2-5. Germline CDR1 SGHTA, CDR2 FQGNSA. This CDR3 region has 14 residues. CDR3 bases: TGTGCCAGCAGACTTGGTAGGGGGTCAGGGACCCAGTACTTC. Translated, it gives CASRLGRGSGTQYF.

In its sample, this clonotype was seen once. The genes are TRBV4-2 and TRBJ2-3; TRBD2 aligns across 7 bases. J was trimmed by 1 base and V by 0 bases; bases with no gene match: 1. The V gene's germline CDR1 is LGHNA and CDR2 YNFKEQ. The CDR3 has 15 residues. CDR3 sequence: CASSQEGGGTDTQYF. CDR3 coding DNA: TGTGCCAGCAGCCAAGAGGGGGGGGGCACAGATACGCAGTATTTT.

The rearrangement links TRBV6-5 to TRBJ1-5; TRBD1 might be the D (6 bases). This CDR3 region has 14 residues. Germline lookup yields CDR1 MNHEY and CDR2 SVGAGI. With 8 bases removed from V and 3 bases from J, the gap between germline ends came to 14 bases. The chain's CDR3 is CASGAWGHNQPQHF. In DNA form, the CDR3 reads TGTGCCAGCGGGGCGTGGGGGCACAATCAGCCCCAGCATTTT.

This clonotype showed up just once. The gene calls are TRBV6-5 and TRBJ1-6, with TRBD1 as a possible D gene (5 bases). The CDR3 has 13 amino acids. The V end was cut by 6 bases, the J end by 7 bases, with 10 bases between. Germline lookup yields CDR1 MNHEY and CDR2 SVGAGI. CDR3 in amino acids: CASRDSGNSPLHF. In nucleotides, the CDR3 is TGTGCCAGCAGAGACAGTGGGAATTCACCCCTCCACTTT.

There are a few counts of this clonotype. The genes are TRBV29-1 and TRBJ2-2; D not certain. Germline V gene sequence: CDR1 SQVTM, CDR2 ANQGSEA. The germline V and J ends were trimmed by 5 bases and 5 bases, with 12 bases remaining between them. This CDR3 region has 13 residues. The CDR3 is CSVSPVQTGELFF. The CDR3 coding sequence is TGCAGCGTTTCCCCGGTCCAAACCGGGGAGCTGTTTTTT.

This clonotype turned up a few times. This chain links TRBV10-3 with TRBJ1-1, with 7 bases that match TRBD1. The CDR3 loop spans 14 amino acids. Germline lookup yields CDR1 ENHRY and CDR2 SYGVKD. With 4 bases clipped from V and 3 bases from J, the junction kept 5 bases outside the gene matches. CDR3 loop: CAISVRDRDTEAFF. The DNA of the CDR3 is TGTGCCATCAGTGTCCGGGACAGAGACACTGAAGCTTTCTTT.

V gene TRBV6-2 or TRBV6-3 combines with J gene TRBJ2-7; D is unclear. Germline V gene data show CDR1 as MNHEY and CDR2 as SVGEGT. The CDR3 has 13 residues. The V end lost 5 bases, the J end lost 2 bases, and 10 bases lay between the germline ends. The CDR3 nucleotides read TGTGCCAGCAGTCGCGACGGCACCTACGAGCAGTACTTC. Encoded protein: CASSRDGTYEQYF.

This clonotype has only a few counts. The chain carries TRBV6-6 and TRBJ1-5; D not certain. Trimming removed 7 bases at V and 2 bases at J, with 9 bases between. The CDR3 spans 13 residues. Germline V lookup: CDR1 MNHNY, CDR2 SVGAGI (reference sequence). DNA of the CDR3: TGTGCCAGCAACCCAGGCCGCAATCAGCCCCAGCATTTT. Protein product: CASNPGRNQPQHF.

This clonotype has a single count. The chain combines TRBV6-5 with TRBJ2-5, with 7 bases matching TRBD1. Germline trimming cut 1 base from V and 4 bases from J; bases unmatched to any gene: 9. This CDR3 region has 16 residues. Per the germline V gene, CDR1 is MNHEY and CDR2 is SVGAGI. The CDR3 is CASSYYEGALGETQYF. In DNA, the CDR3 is TGTGCCAGCAGTTACTATGAGGGGGCGCTGGGAGAGACCCAGTACTTC.